This is a list of T cell receptor beta chains from one sample in a study of cytomegalovirus exposure and HLA in healthy donors. Libraries were prepared by immunoSEQ multiplex PCR; TCRdb keeps only in-frame clonotypes and omits some of them. The sample carries some 180,000 clones, roughly three quarters recorded once. Input material: PBMCs. The receptors shown here come from a woman aged 30 to 39 in good health and CMV-seropositive. Each CDR3 is given with its conserved first and last residue. A D gene is named only where the DNA matches it firmly. Not every row has a clone size; where given, it reads once, few, many or a size class.

TRBD2	TRBV7-7	NA	TRBJ2-1	CASSLEAGPYNEQFF	TGTGCCAGCAGCTTAGAAGCGGGGCCATACAATGAGCAGTTCTTC
NA	TRBV7-9	NA	TRBJ2-1	CASSTLGEGGLLNEQFF	TGTGCCAGCAGCACCCTTGGGGAAGGGGGTCTATTGAATGAGCAGTTCTTC
TRBD1	TRBV30	few	TRBJ2-1	CAWGQGTYNEQFF	TGTGCCTGGGGACAGGGGACGTACAATGAGCAGTTCTTC
TRBD1	TRBV28	NA	TRBJ1-1	CASSSDRGQTEAFF	TGTGCCAGCAGTTCCGACAGGGGCCAGACTGAAGCTTTCTTT
TRBD1	TRBV6-6	few	TRBJ1-6	CASSYGTGEASPLHF	TGTGCCAGCAGTTACGGGACAGGGGAGGCTTCACCCCTCCACTTT
TRBD1	TRBV7-3	NA	TRBJ1-6	CASSLGTGAYNSPLHF	TGTGCCAGCAGCTTAGGGACAGGGGCTTATAATTCACCCCTCCACTTT
TRBD1	TRBV7-6	NA	TRBJ2-7	CASSSDRGKEQYF	TGTGCCAGCAGCTCGGACAGGGGGAAAGAGCAGTACTTC
TRBD1	TRBV7-8	NA	TRBJ2-5	CASTTGQGQETQYF	TGTGCCAGCACAACGGGACAGGGCCAAGAGACCCAGTACTTC
NA	TRBV7-9	NA	TRBJ1-4	CASSLSSTNEKLFF	TGTGCCAGCAGCTTGAGCTCAACTAATGAAAAACTGTTTTTT
TRBD2	TRBV11-2	NA	TRBJ2-5	CASSLQPGLAGGQETQYF	TGTGCCAGCAGCTTGCAACCGGGACTAGCGGGGGGGCAGGAGACCCAGTACTTC